This TCR beta chain was sequenced in a study of shared clonotypes between healthy human individuals. Study-wide context: The study drew on two women and a few men aged 18 to 49 as donors.

There were no recent acute infections or vaccinations among the donors, who were healthy HIV-negative adults. Genomic DNA belonging to each subset was distributed in equal measure over several immunoSEQ plates. Clones were sequenced by immunoSEQ multiplex PCR, and TCRdb holds only the in-frame ones, with some missing. Here the sample spans about 1.5 million clones, 95% to 99% being singletons. The CDR3 sequence is 14 residues long. Trimming took off 2 bases at V and 0 bases at J, with 7 bases between the two ends. CDR1 is SEHNR, CDR2 FQNEAQ, per germline (reference sequence). Sequenced sample: naive CD4+ T cells sorted from blood. Subset reported: CD45RA+ positively selected. The TCR originated in a man aged 30 to 39 in good health. V and J are TRBV7-9 and TRBJ1-2; D gene uncertain. The CDR3 sequence is CASSLRVANYGYTF. The CDR3 DNA reads TGTGCCAGCAGCTTAAGGGTAGCTAACTATGGCTACACCTTC.